This TCR beta chain is drawn from a study of technical replicates of blood from a handful of donors (dated by TCRdb to 2016 to 2017). This clone was recorded once. The antigen this receptor binds is unknown. The sample holds no much larger clone one base away, and base qualities are not on file. After removal of 2 bases from V and 5 bases from J, the junction retains 4 bases not matched to a gene. The CDR3 goes from the cysteine to the phenylalanine over 15 residues. Only the CDR3 DNA stays, 45 bases, in frame from base 1. CDR1 and CDR2 are read off the germline V gene as SGHDT and YYEEEE. Library method: the immunoSEQ multiplex PCR assay. In TCRdb, the immuneACCESS table is reduced to in-frame sequences with V and J assigned. These tables do not hold every clone; where another copy was compared, an unresolved V gene accounts for under half, and the others remain unexplained. A total of tens of thousands of clones appear in this sample, over 85% of them only once. Around 0.41% of the sample belongs to the ten largest clones.

The specimen was T cells isolated from PBMCs. The V and J genes are TRBV5-6 and TRBJ2-1, with 10 bases in between that match TRBD1. This clonotype was obtained from a human donor in good health. The CDR3 loop reads CASSFGTGEHNEQFF. The DNA sequence reads TGTGCCAGCAGCTTTGGGACAGGGGAGCACAATGAGCAGTTCTTC.